A single sample gave rise to the 19 T cell receptor beta chains below, sequenced in a study of shared clonotypes between healthy human individuals. Measured with immunoSEQ multiplex PCR; TCRdb has only the in-frame clones, and not every one. The top ten hold around 1.8% of the sample, which has hundreds of thousands of clones, roughly 73% seen once. The sequenced sample consisted of memory CD4+ T cells sorted from blood. Subset of the sample: CD45RA-negative fraction. The receptors originated from a woman aged 25 to 39 in good health.

Concerning this clone: The sample has other DNA sequences that encode this CDR3 too. The genes are TRBV5-1 and TRBJ2-7; D is uncertain. The V gene's germline CDR1 is SGHRS and CDR2 YFSETQ. Trimming cost V 0 bases and J 1 base, with 8 bases left between them. CDR3 size: 14 residues. The CDR3 region is CASSLAPPSYEQYF. The CDR3 nucleotides are TGCGCCAGCAGCTTGGCGCCGCCATCCTACGAGCAGTACTTC.

This clone was counted once. The same CDR3 is also encoded by other DNA sequences in this sample. The chain couples TRBV5-4 to TRBJ2-2; 7 bases match TRBD1. The CDR3 totals 15 residues. V was pared by 1 base and J by 3 bases, with 3 bases of the junction left unmatched. Germline V gene lookup returns CDR1 SGHNT and CDR2 YYREEE (reference sequence). The CDR3, as DNA: TGTGCCAGCAGCTTGTCAGGGGGTGACACCGGGGAGCTGTTTTTT. Its translation is CASSLSGGDTGELFF.

The genes are TRBV29-1 and TRBJ2-3, with D tentatively TRBD2 (5 bases). The V end lost 3 bases, the J end lost 6 bases, and 10 bases lay between the germline ends. The germline CDR1 and CDR2 sequences are SQVTM and ANQGSEA. The CDR3 is made up of 12 amino acids. The CDR3 region is CSVEDSGDTQYF. In nucleotides, the CDR3 is TGCAGCGTTGAGGACTCTGGGGATACGCAGTATTTT.

The rearrangement joins TRBV5-1 to TRBJ2-7, with D uncertain. Germline lookup yields CDR1 SGHRS and CDR2 YFSETQ. This CDR3 has 12 amino acids. Trimming took 5 bases from V and 4 from J, leaving 10 bases between them. CDR3: CASREGSYEQYF. The CDR3 DNA reads TGCGCCAGCAGGGAAGGATCGTACGAGCAGTACTTC.

The rearrangement uses TRBV29-1 and TRBJ1-2, with D hard to call. The CDR3 has 15 amino acids. Germline CDR1 SQVTM, CDR2 ANQGSEA. V lost 0 bases and J lost 6, with 17 bases in between. DNA for the CDR3: TGCAGCGTTGAAGAGCGTCCACCCCCGCGGGATGGCTACACCTTC. It encodes CSVEERPPPRDGYTF.

The chain combines TRBV11-1 with TRBJ1-1; D not resolved. Germline V gene data show CDR1 as SGHAT and CDR2 as FQDESV (reference sequence). This CDR3 has 12 residues. Trimming left V 3 bases short and J 2 bases short, with 4 bases between. The DNA for the CDR3 is TGTGCCAGCAGCTTCGGTAACACTGAAGCTTTCTTT. As protein: CASSFGNTEAFF.

This clone was seen a handful of times. This chain links TRBV6-5 with TRBJ1-1; D is possibly TRBD1 (5 bases). CDR1 is MNHEY, CDR2 SVGAGI, per germline. Trimming took 4 bases from V and 0 from J, leaving 12 bases between them. The CDR3 covers 15 residues. As DNA, the CDR3 is TGTGCCAGCAGTTCACTGTCAGGGATGAACACTGAAGCTTTCTTT. This encodes CASSSLSGMNTEAFF.

The chain recombines TRBV5-1 with TRBJ2-7; maybe TRBD1 (6 bases). Germline V CDR1 and CDR2: SGHRS, YFSETQ. The CDR3 consists of 14 residues. V shed 5 bases and J shed 4 bases, with 16 bases lying between them. The CDR3 DNA reads TGCGCCAGCAGAAAACAGGGAACCGGGTACGAGCAGTACTTC. This gives the protein CASRKQGTGYEQYF.

The chain carries TRBV7-8 and TRBJ1-1; D is unclear. Trimming took off 5 bases at V and 3 bases at J, with 13 bases between the two ends. CDR3 length: 14 amino acids. Germline assignment: CDR1 SGHVS and CDR2 FQNEAQ. CDR3: CASSPRRQDTEAFF. CDR3 nucleotides: TGTGCCAGCAGCCCGCGGCGGCAGGACACTGAAGCTTTCTTT.

V gene TRBV25-1 combines with J gene TRBJ2-7, with no clear D. Germline V CDR1 and CDR2: MGHDK, SYGVNS. Trimming took off 6 bases at V and 6 bases at J, with 12 bases between the two ends. This CDR3 spans 12 amino acids. The CDR3 sequence is CASSNAWGEQYF. The DNA for the CDR3 is TGTGCCAGCAGCAACGCCTGGGGCGAGCAGTACTTC.

The chain joins TRBV7-9 to TRBJ2-7; 12 nucleotides line up with TRBD1. The CDR3 has 16 residues. Germline values: CDR1 SEHNR, CDR2 FQNEAQ (reference sequence). Trimming at V came to 6 bases and at J to 7 bases, leaving 13 bases not matched to a gene. In nucleotides, the CDR3 is TGTGCCAGCAGGGCCAGAGTCGGGACAGGGGGCAATGAGCAGTACTTC. Amino acid sequence: CASRARVGTGGNEQYF.

The gene calls are TRBV28 and TRBJ1-2; D is uncertain. CDR1 and CDR2 from the germline V gene are MDHEN and SYDVKM. The V end lost 5 bases, the J end lost 2 bases, and 15 bases lay between the germline ends. The CDR3 spans 15 residues. The CDR3 loop reads CASSPTGSSNYGYTF. The CDR3, as DNA: TGTGCCAGCAGTCCCACGGGAAGTTCAAACTATGGCTACACCTTC.

This clone was seen more than once but under ten times. This chain links TRBV20-1 with TRBJ1-2, with a possible D match to TRBD1 (6 bases). The CDR3 extends over 11 amino acids. With 5 bases removed from V and 6 bases from J, the gap between germline ends came to 10 bases. Germline V gene sequence: CDR1 DFQATT, CDR2 SNEGSKA (reference sequence). The CDR3 region has the DNA TGCAGTGCTTACGGACAGAATGGCTACACCTTC. Residues: CSAYGQNGYTF.

This chain links TRBV10-1 with TRBJ2-1; 8 bases map to TRBD2. Germline V CDR1 and CDR2: WNHNN, SYGVQD (reference sequence). CDR3 length: 17 residues. The ends lost 5 bases at V and 4 bases at J; junction bases unmatched: 13. The DNA of the CDR3 is TGCGCCAGCAGTCCCGTATTCAGCGGGAGAGCGTACAATGAGCAGTTCTTC. This gives the protein CASSPVFSGRAYNEQFF.

J is TRBJ2-7 and V is TRBV29-1; 9 bases are shared with TRBD2. The junction had 8 bases not matched to a gene; V was cut back by 4 bases and J by 13 bases. Germline V gene data show CDR1 as SQVTM and CDR2 as ANQGSEA. This CDR3 spans 11 amino acids. The CDR3 sequence is CSVVREGLFYF. In DNA, the CDR3 is TGCAGCGTTGTGCGGGAGGGCCTATTTTACTTC.

This clone has a handful of counts. Other nucleotide sequences from this sample produce the same CDR3. The chain uses TRBV28 and TRBJ1-2, with D hard to call. The CDR3 is 12 amino acids. Trimming removed 3 bases at V and 2 bases at J, with 4 bases between. Germline V CDR1 and CDR2: MDHEN, SYDVKM. The CDR3 bases are TGTGCCAGCAGTTTTCCGAACTATGGCTACACCTTC. It yields the protein CASSFPNYGYTF.

This chain joins TRBV5-4 and TRBJ2-1, with 12 nucleotides matching TRBD1. From germline, CDR1 is SGHNT and CDR2 YYREEE (reference sequence). This CDR3 has 16 residues. The V segment lost 2 bases and the J segment 5 bases; nucleotides outside the gene matches: 5. The CDR3 is CASSLGGTGGHNEQFF. CDR3 DNA sequence: TGTGCCAGCAGCTTAGGAGGGACAGGGGGCCACAATGAGCAGTTCTTC.

The V gene is TRBV5-1, the J gene TRBJ2-3, with a weak D call TRBD2 (6 bases). CDR3 length: 14 amino acids. V lost 4 bases, J lost 6 bases, and 15 bases lay in between. CDR1 is SGHRS, CDR2 YFSETQ, per germline. In nucleotides, the CDR3 is TGCGCCAGCAGCGCCTCTACTAGCAGTGATACGCAGTATTTT. Its protein is CASSASTSSDTQYF.

V and J are TRBV5-1 and TRBJ1-1; weak D call: TRBD1 (6 bases). V was pared by 4 bases and J by 1 base, with 14 bases between. Germline CDR1 reads SGHRS; CDR2 reads YFSETQ. The length of the CDR3 is 15 residues. CDR3: CASSLDRIQNTEAFF. The CDR3 region has the DNA TGCGCCAGCAGCCTAGACAGGATTCAGAACACTGAAGCTTTCTTT.